This T cell receptor beta chain was identified during a study of blood T cell repertoires in COVID-19 (dated by TCRdb to 2019 to 2021). Study-level background: Samples from collaborators originated in the United States, Italy and Spain and spanned both the acute and convalescent phases of COVID-19. Subjects who had been exposed to COVID-19, were actively infected with it, or had recovered from it provided the deeply sampled blood TCRbeta repertoires that made up the dataset. Where available, HLA class I and class II types were obtained from metadata supplied by the sample provider rather than from assay-based typing. The repertoires were released in a freely available public database intended as a resource for research on the immune response to SARS-CoV-2. Sample metadata almost always included a de-identified subject ID, COVID-19 status, age in years and sex. The material from the prospective study consisted of cDNA or gDNA derived from T cells, B-cell-depleted T cells, or PBMCs. The samples were drawn from two sources: the first 160 participants of the ongoing ImmuneRACE study, and 1,000 to 1,500 subjects contributed by 6 global collaborators.

Each collaborating institution followed its own protocols to collect whole blood in K2EDTA tubes. For TCRbeta analysis, collaborator samples were shipped as frozen whole blood, as isolated PBMCs, or as DNA extracted from either sample type. Broader findings and caveats from the paper: The quantity of clinical and demographic metadata differed by source and by participant and was supplied without curation.

A remark on this clone: The specificity of this receptor is unknown. Nothing much larger sits one base from this clone, and base qualities are not available.

CDR3 length: 15 amino acids, cysteine to phenylalanine. The sequence is cut down to CDR3 DNA, 45 bases in frame from base 1. V has 5 bases trimmed and J has 2 bases trimmed; junction bases matching no gene number 6. CDR1 LGHDT and CDR2 YNNKEL were looked up in the germline V gene (reference sequence). TCRbeta CDR3 regions were amplified from genomic DNA by means of the immunoSEQ Assay, a bias-controlled multiplex PCR. The authors' pipeline ran thus. The number of nucleated cells in each sample was estimated by amplification of reference gene primers within the assay. To quantify the absolute abundance of each unique TCRbeta CDR3 rearrangement, sequence reads were collapsed and filtered. Productive Simpson clonality was computed per sample as the square root of Simpson's diversity index over productive rearrangements. The clones in this table, taken by TCRdb from immuneACCESS, are in-frame only. Not every clone is retained; where verified, under half of the shortfall comes from an unresolved V gene, and the cause of the rest is unknown. That table is the source of V, J and clone size, and D and trimming were worked out from the DNA. This sample holds fewer than 150,000 clones; around 83% were observed only once. In total, the top ten clones hold about 16% of the sample.

The sequence is built from TRBV3-1 (or the pseudogene TRBV3-2) and TRBJ1-3; TRBD1 agrees with 7 junctional bases. The receptor comes from a woman aged 45-59 years with acute or convalescent COVID-19. The sequencing sample was made of peripheral blood. The CDR3 has the sequence CASSVQGGPGNTIYF. The base sequence is TGTGCCAGCAGCGTCCAGGGGGGACCTGGAAACACCATATATTTT.